One sample yielded the 31 T cell receptor beta chains listed below, sequenced in a study of Ad26.COV2.S vaccination and SARS-CoV-2 variants. Treatment noted: around 19 received Ad26.COV2.S at low or high dose, single or two shots; about 5 received placebo; per-sample allocation not given. Vaccine and placebo recipients were sampled on day 63 after the first injection. Using immunoSEQ multiplex PCR, the repertoire was profiled, and TCRdb retains in-frame clones only, with some absent. Among approximately 480,000 clones listed, roughly 85% were seen once. Sequencing used peripheral blood, obtained in a trial of Ad26.COV2.S vaccine versus placebo. These receptors were obtained from a person aged 18-60 years who received the Ad26.COV2.S COVID-19 vaccine or a placebo.

Concerning this clone itself: This may be a read error, as it is one base from a much larger clone. The chain uses TRBV19 and TRBJ1-1, with D uncertain. Germline CDR1 and CDR2: LNHDA and SQIVND (reference sequence). This CDR3 is built from 16 residues. Trimming pared 7 bases from V and 1 base from J, leaving 19 bases between. Written as DNA, the CDR3 is TGTGCCAGTATGGACCTGGGGAGACGAAGGAACACTGAAGCTTTCTTT. This encodes CASMDLGRRRNTEAFF.

The chain uses TRBV12-3 or TRBV12-4 and TRBJ1-3; D gene uncertain. V was trimmed by 8 bases and J by 4 bases, leaving 12 bases between them. This CDR3 contains 13 residues. Here the CDR3 DNA reads TGTGCCAGCGGCCAAGGAGAAGGAAACACCATATATTTT. It translates to CASGQGEGNTIYF.

V is TRBV3-1 (or the pseudogene TRBV3-2) and J is TRBJ2-1, with unresolved D. The germline V gene has CDR1 LGHDT and CDR2 YNNKEL (reference sequence). This CDR3 has 11 amino acids. The V gene lost 1 base and the J gene lost 9 bases, with 4 bases spanning the gap. This CDR3 reads CASSQAFEQFF. CDR3 DNA: TGTGCCAGCAGCCAAGCATTTGAGCAGTTCTTC.

This chain connects TRBV7-2 to TRBJ1-1; the D gene is possibly TRBD1 (5 bases). This CDR3 contains 16 residues. The germline V gene encodes CDR1 SGHTA and CDR2 FQGNSA. Trimming stripped 5 bases from V and 6 bases from J, with 22 bases between. The DNA for the CDR3 is TGTGCCAGCAGCACCAGGGTTGGGGGTGGAGGCGCTGAAGCTTTCTTT. Translating it yields CASSTRVGGGGAEAFF.

The V call is TRBV4-2, the J call TRBJ2-1; D remains ambiguous. The CDR3 is 16 amino acids. Between the trimmed V and J ends, which lost 1 base and 0 bases, there was a span of 10 bases. The germline gives CDR1 LGHNA, CDR2 YNFKEQ. CDR3 sequence (DNA): TGTGCCAGCAGCCAAGGCCCCTGGACCTCCTACAATGAGCAGTTCTTC. Translating gives CASSQGPWTSYNEQFF.

This sequence joins TRBV6-6 and TRBJ2-7, with TRBD1 matching over 8 bases. Germline V CDR1 and CDR2: MNHNY, SVGAGI (reference sequence). J gave up 4 bases and V 0 bases, and 5 bases lay outside the gene matches. The CDR3 runs to 15 residues. The CDR3 is CASSYSKTGGYEQYF. As DNA, the CDR3 is TGTGCCAGCAGTTACTCGAAAACAGGGGGTTACGAGCAGTACTTC.

The genes are TRBV30 and TRBJ2-7; 8 bases agree with TRBD2. Germline assignment: CDR1 GTSNPN and CDR2 SVGIG (reference sequence). This CDR3 contains 15 residues. V shed 2 bases, J shed 0 bases, and the junction held 6 bases outside the gene matches. CDR3 protein: CAWSRGSGSSYEQYF. CDR3 DNA: TGTGCCTGGAGTAGGGGGAGCGGGAGCTCCTACGAGCAGTACTTC.

V and J are TRBV11-2 and TRBJ2-3, with D tentatively TRBD1 (5 bases). The V end lost 1 base, the J end lost 0 bases, and 11 bases lay between the germline ends. In germline, CDR1 is SGHAT, CDR2 FQNNGV. The CDR3 contains 16 residues. The CDR3 protein is CASSLVGARSTDTQYF. CDR3 in DNA: TGTGCCAGCAGCTTAGTTGGGGCGAGAAGCACAGATACGCAGTATTTT.

The chain couples TRBV7-2 to TRBJ2-1; D possibly corresponds to TRBD2 (6 bases). V was cut by 6 bases and J by 4 bases, with 19 bases left in between. Looked up from germline, CDR1 is SGHTA and CDR2 is FQGNSA. The CDR3 extends over 16 amino acids. The CDR3 loop reads CASRSRAGTSYNEQFF. The CDR3 DNA reads as TGTGCCAGCAGAAGTAGAGCCGGGACTTCGTACAATGAGCAGTTCTTC.

The V call is TRBV28, the J call TRBJ2-1; no clear D. The CDR3 contains 12 residues. Per the germline V gene, CDR1 is MDHEN and CDR2 is SYDVKM. V shed 5 bases and J shed 9 bases, with 11 bases lying between them. The CDR3 loop is CASSPPRGEQFF. CDR3 sequence (DNA): TGTGCCAGCAGTCCCCCCCGCGGTGAGCAGTTCTTC.

The chain joins TRBV28 to TRBJ2-7, with TRBD1 matching 11 bases. After removal of 6 bases from V and 4 bases from J, the junction contained 11 bases not matched to a gene. From germline, CDR1 is MDHEN and CDR2 SYDVKM. The CDR3 loop spans 16 amino acids. The CDR3 bases are TGTGCCAGCAGCCCCGAAGGGGACAGGGGGTTGTACGAGCAGTACTTC. It translates to CASSPEGDRGLYEQYF.

CDR3 nucleotide sequence: TGTGCCAGTAGTATTCGGGGTTTTAACTATGGCTACACCTTC. Translating gives CASSIRGFNYGYTF. This sequence joins TRBV19 and TRBJ1-2; D is ambiguous. V lost 3 bases and J 1 base, leaving 9 bases between the germline ends. The CDR3 is 14 amino acids. Germline V gene lookup returns CDR1 LNHDA and CDR2 SQIVND (reference sequence).

This clone was recorded only once. This chain uses TRBV24-1 with TRBJ2-1, with D perhaps TRBD2 (6 bases). The germline gives CDR1 KGHDR, CDR2 SFDVKD. The germline V and J ends were trimmed by 7 bases and 7 bases, with 7 bases remaining between them. The CDR3 has 11 residues. The CDR3 protein is CATREGNEQFF. CDR3 nucleotide sequence: TGTGCCACCAGGGAGGGGAATGAGCAGTTCTTC.

The chain has TRBV27 and TRBJ1-2; TRBD1 aligns across 9 bases. Germline CDR1 reads MNHEY; CDR2 reads SMNVEV (reference sequence). The CDR3 runs 13 residues. Losses at the gene ends were 6 bases for V and 7 bases for J; bases not matched to a gene: 6. Here the CDR3 reads CASRRDREFGYTF. As DNA, the CDR3 is TGTGCCAGCAGGCGGGACAGGGAATTTGGCTACACCTTC.

This chain joins TRBV25-1 and TRBJ1-5; D unresolved. Trimming cost V 4 bases and J 0 bases, with 4 bases left between them. Germline lookup yields CDR1 MGHDK and CDR2 SYGVNS. CDR3 length equals 13 residues. In DNA, the CDR3 is TGTGCCAGCAGTGCCAATAGCAATCAGCCCCAGCATTTT. This translates into CASSANSNQPQHF.

The chain has TRBV5-1 and TRBJ2-7; perhaps TRBD2 as D (5 bases). Trimming pared 4 bases from V and 2 bases from J, leaving 13 bases between. The CDR3 totals 14 residues. Germline CDR1 SGHRS, CDR2 YFSETQ. The CDR3 nucleotides read TGCGCCAGCAGCACCGCTTCGGGGACCTACGAGCAGTACTTC. Translation: CASSTASGTYEQYF.

The rearrangement links TRBV6-2 or TRBV6-3 to TRBJ1-4, with unresolved D. The CDR3 is 13 amino acids. Germline CDR1 MNHEY, CDR2 SVGEGT. Trimming pared 6 bases from V and 5 bases from J, leaving 10 bases between. CDR3 DNA: TGTGCCAGCAGCCCTAAGTTCAATGAAAAACTGTTTTTT. This translates into CASSPKFNEKLFF.

The V and J genes are TRBV29-1 and TRBJ2-2; 7 bases fit TRBD1. Germline V gives CDR1 SQVTM, CDR2 ANQGSEA. CDR3 length: 16 residues. Unmatched junction bases numbered 9, after V lost 5 bases and J lost 0 bases. CDR3 in amino acids: CSVQGTAYANTGELFF. The CDR3 DNA reads TGCAGCGTTCAAGGGACAGCCTACGCGAACACCGGGGAGCTGTTTTTT.

V and J are TRBV6-5 and TRBJ1-3, with D possibly being TRBD1 (5 bases). The length of the CDR3 is 12 residues. Germline V gene data show CDR1 as MNHEY and CDR2 as SVGAGI. Trimming shortened V by 10 bases and J by 4 bases, and 11 bases separated the two germline ends. In DNA form, the CDR3 reads TGTGCCATCTCGAGGGACGGAAACACCATATATTTT. Its translation is CAISRDGNTIYF.

The rearrangement links TRBV10-3 to TRBJ1-4, with unresolved D. Per germline, CDR1 ENHRY and CDR2 SYGVKD. The ends were cut back, 6 bases at V and 0 bases at J, with 8 bases in the middle. CDR3 length: 14 amino acids. The CDR3 region has the DNA TGTGCCATCAGATCGGGTGCAACTAATGAAAAACTGTTTTTT. This sequence encodes CAIRSGATNEKLFF.

The chain joins TRBV5-6 to TRBJ2-1; no firm D call. The germline V and J ends were trimmed by 2 bases and 0 bases, with 9 bases remaining between them. CDR3 length: 15 residues. CDR1 SGHDT and CDR2 YYEEEE come from the germline V gene. DNA of the CDR3: TGTGCCAGCAGCTTCCGCGGAAGCTCCTACAATGAGCAGTTCTTC. Encoded protein: CASSFRGSSYNEQFF.

The chain employs TRBV5-6 and TRBJ1-1, with TRBD1 matching 9 bases. The CDR3 spans 16 residues. Unmatched junction bases numbered 11, after V lost 5 bases and J lost 3 bases. Germline V gene lookup returns CDR1 SGHDT and CDR2 YYEEEE. The CDR3 bases are TGTGCCAGCAGTTACTTCCGGGACAGGGATGACACTGAAGCTTTCTTT. Its protein product is CASSYFRDRDDTEAFF.

This clone was detected only a few times. This chain uses TRBV19 with TRBJ1-5; unclear D gene. The CDR3 sequence is 14 residues long. Trimming took 8 bases from V and 1 from J, leaving 12 bases between them. CDR1 and CDR2 (germline): LNHDA, SQIVND (reference sequence). CDR3 sequence reads: CASGPSQSNQPQHF. The CDR3 region has the DNA TGTGCCAGTGGGCCCTCTCAAAGCAATCAGCCCCAGCATTTT.

This sequence joins TRBV7-9 and TRBJ2-6; D remains unclear. CDR1 and CDR2 from the germline V gene are SEHNR and FQNEAQ (reference sequence). The V gene lost 6 bases and the J gene lost 0 bases, with 18 bases spanning the gap. The CDR3 has 18 amino acids. The CDR3 reads CASRGLWAQTSGANVLTF. In nucleotides, the CDR3 is TGTGCCAGCAGAGGTCTCTGGGCACAGACCTCTGGGGCCAACGTCCTGACTTTC.

The chain joins TRBV9 to TRBJ2-7; 8 bases agree with TRBD1. The CDR3 consists of 17 residues. V lost 0 bases, J lost 3 bases, and 11 bases stayed unmatched. The germline CDR1 and CDR2 sequences are SGDLS and YYNGEE. CDR3 DNA sequence: TGTGCCAGCAGCGTAGGACACACGCAGGGGGCCAACTACGAGCAGTACTTC. Translation: CASSVGHTQGANYEQYF.

The chain is built from TRBV6-2 or TRBV6-3 and TRBJ1-4; unclear D gene. Looked up from germline, CDR1 is MNHEY and CDR2 is SVGEGT. V dropped 3 bases and J dropped 4 bases, with 12 bases sitting between them. This CDR3 spans 15 amino acids. CDR3 in amino acids: CASSYSPDYNEKLFF. The CDR3 DNA reads as TGTGCCAGCAGTTATTCGCCGGACTATAATGAAAAACTGTTTTTT.

V and J are TRBV19 and TRBJ2-7; the D call may be TRBD1 or TRBD2 (5 bases each). The V and J ends lost 4 bases and 4 bases respectively, with 14 bases between them. The CDR3 runs 14 residues. The germline CDR1 and CDR2 sequences are LNHDA and SQIVND (reference sequence). The CDR3 here is CASSTSGRTYEQYF. Here the CDR3 DNA reads TGTGCCAGTAGTACATCGGGGCGTACTTACGAGCAGTACTTC.

The chain joins TRBV2 to TRBJ1-6; 7 positions agree with TRBD1. CDR3 length: 14 amino acids. Germline values: CDR1 SNHLY, CDR2 FYNNEI. Trimming took 6 bases from V and 6 from J; bases not matched to a gene: 5. This chain's CDR3 is CASRVGQSNSPLHF. DNA for the CDR3: TGTGCCAGCAGGGTGGGACAGTCTAATTCACCCCTCCACTTT.

This clone was seen just once. The CDR3 bases are TGTGCCAGCAGCTACCGGGACAGGGTACGCGAGCAGTACTTC. Protein product: CASSYRDRVREQYF. V usage is TRBV21-1 and J usage is TRBJ2-7; the tabulated D call, TRBD1, remains unverified against the DNA. TRBV21-1 is designated a pseudogene. This CDR3 contains 14 residues.

This chain links TRBV9 with TRBJ2-1, with 8 positions matching TRBD1. V trimming: 7 bases; J trimming: 4 bases; junction bases outside the gene matches: 10. The CDR3 has 15 amino acids. CDR1 is SGDLS and CDR2 is YYNGEE in the germline V gene. The CDR3 nucleotides are TGTGCCAGCGACCCAGGGGGCCTCCCTTACAATGAGCAGTTCTTC. Translating it yields CASDPGGLPYNEQFF.

The chain combines TRBV9 with TRBJ2-2; TRBD1 matches 7 bases. Germline CDR1 and CDR2: SGDLS and YYNGEE. There are 13 residues in the CDR3. The CDR3 sequence is CTNTGENTGELFF. CDR3 DNA: TGTACCAACACAGGGGAGAACACCGGGGAGCTGTTTTTT.